What follows is one T cell receptor (beta chain) and its context. Its antigen is not known. Data came from immunoSEQ multiplex PCR; TCRdb stores just in-frame clones and leaves some out. This sample carries approximately 40,000 clones, roughly 82% of them seen once, and the ten largest clones take about 2.8%. Subsequent to roughly 9 days of culture, CD4+ T cells were isolated. Half the medium was swapped for IL-2 medium on days 3 and 7. This specimen comes from a study of vaccination effects on CD4 cells after COVID-19. Whole-study context: Participants completed two doses of the BNT162b2 or mRNA-1273 vaccine. Cultures used 2 million to 2.5 million PBMC per well, approximately 9.7 IU/ml IL-2 and around 9.5 ug/ml peptides. Findings of the study overall: There was marked clonal contraction among infection- and vaccine-induced clones late after vaccination.

Trimming removed 5 bases at V and 7 bases at J, with 14 bases between. This CDR3 has 14 amino acids. The V gene's germline CDR1 is SGHTA and CDR2 FQGNSA. The receptor was isolated from a human donor who received a COVID-19 vaccine. This specimen was CD4+ T cells from PBMCs cultured without peptide, taken before COVID-19 vaccination. The chain uses TRBV7-2 and TRBJ2-2; no clear D. The CDR3 loop is CASSRPPRNGELFF. The CDR3, as DNA: TGTGCCAGCAGCAGACCCCCCAGGAACGGGGAGCTGTTTTTT.